These 32 T cell receptor beta chains share one sample of origin, sequenced in a study of early T cells in non-severe SARS-CoV-2 infection. Using its own MiXCR run on the 5' RACE reads, TCRdb lists one record per CDR3 protein. The sample lists roughly 20,000 distinct CDR3 sequences, over 5% occurring once. Sequenced sample: whole blood. The receptors were gathered from an adult who was a healthcare worker with PCR-confirmed SARS-CoV-2 infection or an uninfected control (not recorded which).

This clonotype was seen many times. CDR3 sequence reads: CASSPRPNNEKLFF. The CDR3 DNA sequence: TGCGCCAGCAGCCCGAGGCCGAATAATGAAAAACTGTTTTTT. The V and J genes are TRBV5-1 and TRBJ1-4; no clear D gene. CDR1 and CDR2 (germline): SGHRS, YFSETQ. The ends were cut back, 4 bases at V and 4 bases at J, with 11 bases in the middle. This CDR3 has 14 residues.

This clonotype is medium-sized (0.01 to 0.1%) within its sample. The gene calls are TRBV6-5 and TRBJ2-5; no clear D. This CDR3 has 11 amino acids. CDR1 and CDR2 from the germline V gene are MNHEY and SVGAGI. With 2 bases removed from V and 6 bases from J, the gap between germline ends came to 4 bases. The CDR3 is CASSYAKTQYF. CDR3 sequence (DNA): TGTGCCAGCAGTTACGCGAAGACCCAGTACTTC.

This clonotype was seen at least ten times. The V and J genes are TRBV5-5 and TRBJ1-3; TRBD1 is a possible D gene (5 bases). Germline V gene data show CDR1 as SGHKS and CDR2 as YYEKEE (reference sequence). V was cut by 4 bases and J by 8 bases, with 13 bases left in between. The CDR3 consists of 13 residues. The CDR3 nucleotides are TGTGCCAGCAGCCTGGAAGGGGAGGACACCATATATTTT. This translates into CASSLEGEDTIYF.

The sample holds many counts of this clonotype. The rearrangement joins TRBV30 to TRBJ1-1, with TRBD1 as a possible D gene (5 bases). The CDR3 runs to 14 residues. V shed 2 bases and J shed 4 bases, with 14 bases lying between them. Germline V gene sequence: CDR1 GTSNPN, CDR2 SVGIG (reference sequence). CDR3 residues: CAWSPQRGGTEAFF. The CDR3 region has the DNA TGTGCCTGGAGTCCACAAAGGGGAGGCACTGAAGCTTTCTTT.

This clonotype is categorized as medium-sized (0.01 to 0.1%). This rearrangement joins TRBV6-4 to TRBJ2-1, with 8 bases matching TRBD2. Germline V lookup: CDR1 MRHNA, CDR2 SNTAGT. Trimming took 3 bases from V and 8 from J; bases not matched to a gene: 6. This CDR3 spans 14 amino acids. The CDR3 DNA reads as TGTGCCAGCAGTGAGTGGGCGGGAGGATATGAGCAGTTCTTC. Amino acid sequence: CASSEWAGGYEQFF.

This clonotype has a handful of counts. The chain combines TRBV18 with TRBJ2-3, with 8 bases fitting TRBD1. Per the germline V gene, CDR1 is KGHSH and CDR2 is LQKENI. CDR3 length equals 17 residues. Germline trimming cut 3 bases from V and 0 bases from J; bases unmatched to any gene: 8. The CDR3 DNA is TGTGCCAGCTCACCCATATCCGACAGGGGAAGCACAGATACGCAGTATTTT. This encodes CASSPISDRGSTDTQYF.

This clonotype was picked up many times. The rearrangement uses TRBV18 and TRBJ1-2; no clear D. V lost 3 bases to trimming and J lost 6 bases, with 8 bases between them. CDR1 and CDR2 from the germline V gene are KGHSH and LQKENI. The length of the CDR3 is 12 residues. CDR3 in DNA: TGTGCCAGCTCACCTCCCGAGGATGGCTACACCTTC. Protein product: CASSPPEDGYTF.

There are a few counts of this clonotype. This chain uses TRBV20-1 with TRBJ2-1; D possibly corresponds to TRBD2 (6 bases). Germline V gene data show CDR1 as DFQATT and CDR2 as SNEGSKA (reference sequence). Trimming removed 6 bases at V and 9 bases at J, with 21 bases between. The CDR3 has 14 amino acids. CDR3 nucleotide sequence: TGCAGTGCCCAGGAGGGCCCGACCTTTCCTGAGCAGTTCTTC. This gives the protein CSAQEGPTFPEQFF.

This clonotype was observed at least ten times. CDR3 in amino acids: CASSSAQVPEQYF. The DNA for the CDR3 is TGTGCCAGCTCGTCGGCTCAGGTCCCGGAGCAGTACTTC. The chain uses TRBV28 and TRBJ2-7; D call uncertain. The CDR3 sequence is 13 residues long. Germline values: CDR1 MDHEN, CDR2 SYDVKM. Trimming left V 8 bases short and J 7 bases short, with 18 bases between.

The chain uses TRBV7-2 and TRBJ2-3; 11 bases fit TRBD2. The CDR3 has 17 residues. Germline CDR1 reads SGHTA; CDR2 reads FQGNSA. The V gene end was trimmed by 1 base and the J gene end by 10 bases; junction bases not matched to a gene: 13. Here the CDR3 reads CASSLGPGLAAQDSQYF. The CDR3 DNA reads TGTGCCAGCAGCTTAGGCCCGGGACTAGCGGCGCAGGATTCGCAGTATTTT.

Sample share makes this clonotype medium-sized. This chain connects TRBV5-1 to TRBJ2-7; 7 positions match TRBD2. Germline V gene sequence: CDR1 SGHRS, CDR2 YFSETQ. The junction had 3 bases not matched to a gene; V was cut back by 4 bases and J by 2 bases. The CDR3 has 13 residues. CDR3 loop: CASSRTSAYEQYF. CDR3 DNA: TGCGCCAGCAGCAGGACTAGTGCCTACGAGCAGTACTTC.

The table lists this clonotype with many counts. The gene calls are TRBV6-5 and TRBJ2-2; the D gene is possibly TRBD1 (5 bases). The CDR3 sequence is 13 residues long. V gave up 10 bases and J gave up 1 base, with 10 bases separating them. Germline V lookup: CDR1 MNHEY, CDR2 SVGAGI. Written as DNA, the CDR3 is TGTGCCACCGAGGACAAGAACACCGGGGAGCTGTTTTTT. Amino acid sequence: CATEDKNTGELFF.

This clonotype was counted at least ten times. The chain couples TRBV7-6 to TRBJ2-5; D gene ambiguous. Germline V gene lookup returns CDR1 SGHVS and CDR2 FNYEAQ. This CDR3 comprises 13 residues. V lost 5 bases to trimming and J lost 0 bases, with 7 bases between them. The CDR3 region has the DNA TGTGCCAGCAGCCAACTAAACCAAGAGACCCAGTACTTC. It yields the protein CASSQLNQETQYF.

V is TRBV19 and J is TRBJ2-3; 7 bases map to TRBD1. The J segment lost 2 bases and the V segment lost 5 bases, leaving 7 bases of the junction unmatched. Per the germline V gene, CDR1 is LNHDA and CDR2 is SQIVND (reference sequence). The CDR3 has 15 residues. CDR3 sequence: CASSPGTVNTDTQYF. CDR3 in DNA: TGTGCCAGTAGTCCTGGGACAGTGAACACAGATACGCAGTATTTT.

This clonotype ranks as medium-sized. The chain employs TRBV29-1 and TRBJ2-5; 7 bases are a match to TRBD2. V lost 4 bases, J lost 1 base, and 6 bases stayed unmatched. CDR3 size: 14 residues. Germline values: CDR1 SQVTM, CDR2 ANQGSEA. CDR3 loop: CSVANQRGQETQYF. The CDR3 DNA reads as TGCAGCGTTGCCAATCAGCGGGGCCAAGAGACCCAGTACTTC.

This clonotype came up many times. The chain employs TRBV7-9 and TRBJ1-1, with TRBD1 matching over 9 bases. Germline V gene lookup returns CDR1 SEHNR and CDR2 FQNEAQ (reference sequence). J gave up 6 bases and V 1 base, and 0 bases lay outside the gene matches. CDR3 length equals 13 residues. The CDR3 reads CASSLGTGAEAFF. CDR3 in DNA: TGTGCCAGCAGCTTAGGGACAGGGGCTGAAGCTTTCTTT.

This clonotype occurred many times. The chain joins TRBV18 to TRBJ2-5; a weak D match, TRBD2 (5 bases). Trimming pared 4 bases from V and 0 bases from J, leaving 9 bases between. Per the germline V gene, CDR1 is KGHSH and CDR2 is LQKENI. CDR3 length: 14 residues. CDR3: CASSRGRNQETQYF. In DNA form, the CDR3 reads TGTGCCAGCTCACGCGGGCGCAACCAAGAGACCCAGTACTTC.

This clonotype was picked up many times. The chain has TRBV29-1 and TRBJ1-5; perhaps TRBD1 as D (5 bases). V shed 6 bases and J shed 3 bases, with 9 bases lying between them. Germline assignment: CDR1 SQVTM and CDR2 ANQGSEA. There are 12 residues in the CDR3. This CDR3 reads CSVRDPNQPQHF. CDR3 DNA sequence: TGCAGCGTCCGGGACCCCAATCAGCCCCAGCATTTT.

In its sample, this clonotype was seen many times. The rearrangement joins TRBV5-4 to TRBJ1-1, with D possibly TRBD1 on 6 matching bases. Germline values: CDR1 SGHNT, CDR2 YYREEE (reference sequence). The length of the CDR3 is 13 residues. V lost 1 base and J lost 4, with 8 bases in between. CDR3 sequence: CASSLQGPTEAFF. For the CDR3, the DNA is TGTGCCAGCAGCTTGCAGGGGCCCACTGAAGCTTTCTTT.

The rearrangement uses TRBV20-1 and TRBJ2-7; 8 bases fit TRBD2. Per the germline V gene, CDR1 is DFQATT and CDR2 is SNEGSKA (reference sequence). The CDR3 contains 14 residues. The V and J ends lost 6 bases and 4 bases, in that order; junction bases with no gene match: 11. The CDR3, as DNA: TGCAGTGCCTTAAGCGGGGGTCTTGATTACGAGCAGTACTTC. This translates into CSALSGGLDYEQYF.

This clonotype showed up just a few times. The rearrangement joins TRBV10-1 to TRBJ2-7, with 7 bases aligning to TRBD1. This CDR3 comprises 14 residues. The V gene end was trimmed by 7 bases and the J gene end by 0 bases; junction bases not matched to a gene: 6. Germline V gene sequence: CDR1 WNHNN, CDR2 SYGVQD (reference sequence). The CDR3 region has the DNA TGCGCCAGCACTTCGACAGGGTACTCCTACGAGCAGTACTTC. Amino acid sequence: CASTSTGYSYEQYF.

There are many counts of this clonotype. V and J are TRBV14 and TRBJ2-3; D possibly matches TRBD1 or TRBD2 (5 bases each). The CDR3 has 17 residues. Per the germline V gene, CDR1 is SGHDN and CDR2 is FVKESK. Deletions cut 3 bases from V and 6 bases from J, with 22 bases between. CDR3 protein: CASSHLRGTPEGDTQYF. CDR3 DNA sequence: TGTGCCAGCAGCCATCTAAGAGGGACCCCTGAGGGGGATACGCAGTATTTT.

In this sample, this clonotype turned up many times. The gene calls are TRBV5-5 and TRBJ1-5; the match to TRBD1 covers 8 bases. The CDR3 contains 14 residues. The J segment lost 5 bases and the V segment lost 2 bases, leaving 3 bases of the junction unmatched. CDR1 and CDR2 (germline): SGHKS, YYEKEE (reference sequence). This CDR3 is CASSFQGAHQPQHF. As DNA, the CDR3 is TGTGCCAGCAGCTTCCAGGGGGCGCATCAGCCCCAGCATTTT. Supplemented by reference TRBV5-5 and TRBJ1-5, the full variable domain reads DAGVTQSPTHLIKTRGQQVTLRCSPISGHKSVSWYQQVLGQGPQFIFQYYEKEERGRGNFPDRFSARQFPNYSSELNVNALLLGDSALYLCASSFQGAHQPQHFGDGTRLSIL.

There are many counts of this clonotype. The chain combines TRBV12-3 or TRBV12-4 with TRBJ1-2, with D hard to call. The CDR3 length is 13 residues. The V gene lost 3 bases and the J gene lost 5 bases, with 10 bases spanning the gap. The chain's CDR3 is CASSFYGPYGYTF. As DNA, the CDR3 is TGTGCCAGCAGTTTTTACGGCCCGTATGGCTACACCTTC.

The table lists this clonotype with many counts. The rearrangement links TRBV10-3 to TRBJ2-3; D unresolved. CDR3 length equals 13 residues. V shed 10 bases and J shed 0 bases, with 11 bases lying between them. From germline, CDR1 is ENHRY and CDR2 SYGVKD. Here the CDR3 reads CANSFTSTDTQYF. In nucleotides, the CDR3 is TGTGCCAATAGTTTTACTAGCACAGATACGCAGTATTTT.

This clonotype was seen a few times. DNA of the CDR3: TGTGCCAGCAGTACGGACGGAACAACTAATGAAAAACTGTTTTTT. Protein product: CASSTDGTTNEKLFF. This chain links TRBV6-5 with TRBJ1-4; D remains ambiguous. In germline, CDR1 is MNHEY, CDR2 SVGAGI. This CDR3 has 15 amino acids. V dropped 5 bases and J dropped 0 bases, with 10 bases sitting between them.

Ten or more counts support this clonotype. This chain joins TRBV3-1 and TRBJ2-1, with a weak D call TRBD2 (5 bases). This CDR3 is 17 amino acids long. Trimming took 1 base from V and 0 from J, leaving 13 bases between them. The germline gives CDR1 LGHDT, CDR2 YNNKEL (reference sequence). The CDR3 spells CASSQGAEASSYNEQFF. DNA of the CDR3: TGTGCCAGCAGCCAAGGAGCGGAGGCAAGCTCCTACAATGAGCAGTTCTTC.

This clonotype was recorded many times. The rearrangement links TRBV7-2 to TRBJ1-4, with TRBD1 matching 7 bases. Germline assignment: CDR1 SGHTA and CDR2 FQGNSA. This CDR3 spans 16 amino acids. V dropped 3 bases and J dropped 6; count of bases not matched to a gene: 10. Here the CDR3 reads CASSLPRQGLYEKLFF. CDR3 nucleotide sequence: TGTGCCAGCAGCTTGCCGCGACAGGGCCTTTATGAAAAACTGTTTTTT.

Concerning this clonotype itself: A junction boundary mismatches the germline segment, possibly from a read error. The gene calls are TRBV12-3 or TRBV12-4 and TRBJ1-4; D remains ambiguous. The length of the CDR3 is 12 residues. The CDR3 protein is CPSSQGREKLFF. The CDR3 coding sequence is TGTCCCAGCAGCCAAGGGCGTGAAAAACTGTTTTTT.

The chain employs TRBV6-1 and TRBJ2-5; the match to TRBD1 covers 9 bases. Germline CDR1 is MNHNS and CDR2 is SASEGT. The J segment lost 7 bases and the V segment lost 8 bases, leaving 11 bases of the junction unmatched. The CDR3 length is 14 residues. This chain's CDR3 is CASGDREGVGTQYF. For the CDR3, the DNA is TGTGCCAGCGGGGACAGGGAAGGAGTAGGGACCCAGTACTTC.

At least ten counts were recorded for this clonotype. V and J are TRBV20-1 and TRBJ2-3; TRBD2 matches 8 bases. Germline V CDR1 and CDR2: DFQATT, SNEGSKA (reference sequence). The CDR3 covers 13 residues. The trim removed 7 bases at V and 4 bases at J, leaving 7 bases unmatched. Here the CDR3 reads CSGASGSPDTQYF. CDR3 coding DNA: TGCAGTGGGGCCAGCGGGAGCCCAGATACGCAGTATTTT.

This clonotype was recorded many times. The chain links TRBV11-3 to TRBJ2-7, with 7 bases aligning to TRBD1. The CDR3 runs 14 residues. CDR1 is SGHNT and CDR2 is YENEEA in the germline V gene. V lost 1 base, J lost 8 bases, and 8 bases stayed unmatched. CDR3 bases: TGTGCCAGCAGCTTAGGGCAGGGGGACGTCAAGCAGTACTTC. This codes for CASSLGQGDVKQYF.